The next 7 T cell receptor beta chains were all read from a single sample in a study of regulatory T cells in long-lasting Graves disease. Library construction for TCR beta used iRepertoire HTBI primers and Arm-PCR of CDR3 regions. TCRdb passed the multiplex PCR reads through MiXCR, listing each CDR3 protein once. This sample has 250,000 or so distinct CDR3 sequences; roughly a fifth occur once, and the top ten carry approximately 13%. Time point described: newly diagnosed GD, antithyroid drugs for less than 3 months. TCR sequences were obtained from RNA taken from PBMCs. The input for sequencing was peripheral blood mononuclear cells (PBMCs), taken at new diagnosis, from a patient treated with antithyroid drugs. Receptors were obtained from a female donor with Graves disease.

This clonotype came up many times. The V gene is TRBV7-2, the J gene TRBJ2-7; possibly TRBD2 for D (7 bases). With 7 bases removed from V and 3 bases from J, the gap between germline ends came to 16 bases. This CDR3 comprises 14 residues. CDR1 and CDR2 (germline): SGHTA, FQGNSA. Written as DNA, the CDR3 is TGTGCCAGCACTAAAGGGGGGGAGAGCTACGAGCAGTACTTC. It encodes CASTKGGESYEQYF.

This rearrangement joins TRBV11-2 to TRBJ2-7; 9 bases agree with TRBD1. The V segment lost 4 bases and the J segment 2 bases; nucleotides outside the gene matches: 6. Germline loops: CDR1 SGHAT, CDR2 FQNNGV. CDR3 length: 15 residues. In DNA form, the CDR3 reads TGTGCCAGCAGCTCTCGACAGGGGGAGACCTACGAGCAGTACTTC. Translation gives CASSSRQGETYEQYF.

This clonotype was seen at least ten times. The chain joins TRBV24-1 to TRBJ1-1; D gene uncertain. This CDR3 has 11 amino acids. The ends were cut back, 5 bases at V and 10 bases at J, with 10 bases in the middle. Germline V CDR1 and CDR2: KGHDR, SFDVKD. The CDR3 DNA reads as TGTGCCACCAGTGCTCGGCCGGGAGCTTTCTTT. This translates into CATSARPGAFF.

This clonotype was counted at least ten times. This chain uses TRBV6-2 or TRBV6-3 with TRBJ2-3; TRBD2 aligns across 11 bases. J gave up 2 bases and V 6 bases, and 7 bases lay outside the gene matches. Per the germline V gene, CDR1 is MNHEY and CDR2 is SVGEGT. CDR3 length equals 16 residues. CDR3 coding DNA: TGTGCCAGCAGCCAAGGGACTAGCGGCTACACAGATACGCAGTATTTT. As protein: CASSQGTSGYTDTQYF.

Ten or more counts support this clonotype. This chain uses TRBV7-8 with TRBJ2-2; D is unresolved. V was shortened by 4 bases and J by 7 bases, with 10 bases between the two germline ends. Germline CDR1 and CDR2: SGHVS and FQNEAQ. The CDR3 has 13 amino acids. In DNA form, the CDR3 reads TGTGCCAGCAGCTCGCAGTGGGGCGGGGAGCTGTTTTTT. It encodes CASSSQWGGELFF.

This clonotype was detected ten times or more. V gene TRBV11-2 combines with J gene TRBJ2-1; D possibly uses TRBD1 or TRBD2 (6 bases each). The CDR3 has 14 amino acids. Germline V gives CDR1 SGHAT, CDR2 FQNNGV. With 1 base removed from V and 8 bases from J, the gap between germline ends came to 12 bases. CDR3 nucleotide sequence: TGTGCCAGCAGCTTAGGGGGGGCTCACGATGAGCAGTTCTTC. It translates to CASSLGGAHDEQFF.

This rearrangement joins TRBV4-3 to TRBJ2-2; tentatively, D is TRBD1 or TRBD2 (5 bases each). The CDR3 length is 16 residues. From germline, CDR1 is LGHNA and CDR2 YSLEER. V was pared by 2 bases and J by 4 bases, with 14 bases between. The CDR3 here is CASSQRGGVPTGELFF. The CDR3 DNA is TGCGCCAGCAGCCAACGGGGCGGAGTTCCCACCGGGGAGCTGTTTTTT.